These 14 T cell receptor beta chains were sequenced from one sample in a study of vaccination and CD4 T cells after COVID-19. Treatment given: roughly ten-day PBMC culture with coronavirus spike peptide pools or control peptides (ViraFEST assay). Their antigens are not known. With the Oncomine TCR Beta short-read assay, DNA from cultured CD4+ T cells was sequenced. One entry per CDR3 protein results from TCRdb running MiXCR on the PCR reads. The sample holds about 25,000 distinct CDR3 sequences, under 55% seen once. Sequencing used CD4+ T cells from blood, cultured in vitro. The receptors here all came from a human donor who had recovered from COVID-19.

The rearrangement uses TRBV10-3 and TRBJ1-3; D is unclear. Germline lookup yields CDR1 ENHRY and CDR2 SYGVKD. V lost 7 bases and J 2 bases, leaving 12 bases between the germline ends. This CDR3 contains 14 residues. CDR3: CAIKDSDPGNTIYF. In DNA, the CDR3 is TGTGCCATCAAGGACTCCGACCCTGGAAACACCATATATTTT.

The chain has TRBV2 and TRBJ1-1; maybe TRBD1 (5 bases). Trimming took 6 bases from V and 10 from J, leaving 12 bases between them. Germline lookup yields CDR1 SNHLY and CDR2 FYNNEI. CDR3 length: 11 amino acids. CDR3 amino acids: CASRGPGSAFF. Here the CDR3 DNA reads TGTGCCAGCAGGGGGCCGGGCTCAGCTTTCTTT. The full variable domain, completed using reference TRBV2 and TRBJ1-1, is EPEVTQTPSHQVTQMGQEVILRCVPISNHLYFYWYRQILGQKVEFLVSFYNNEISEKSEIFDDQFSVERPDGSNFTLKIRSTKLEDSAMYFCASRGPGSAFFGQGTRLTVV.

This clonotype has only one observation. The rearrangement uses TRBV6-5 and TRBJ2-1; a weak D match, TRBD1 (6 bases). The length of the CDR3 is 16 residues. Trimming stripped 0 bases from V and 7 bases from J, with 16 bases between. In germline, CDR1 is MNHEY, CDR2 SVGAGI. As DNA, the CDR3 is TGTGCCAGCAGTTACTCGACCGGGACAAAGGGGAATGAGCAGTTCTTC. This gives the protein CASSYSTGTKGNEQFF.

This chain links TRBV4-1 with TRBJ2-1; D is perhaps TRBD2 (5 bases). With 4 bases removed from V and 0 bases from J, the gap between germline ends came to 16 bases. Germline values: CDR1 MGHRA, CDR2 YSYEKL. The CDR3 is 17 residues long. As DNA, the CDR3 is TGCGCCAGCAGCCGAGAAGCGGAGGCTAGCTCCTACAATGAGCAGTTCTTC. Translated: CASSREAEASSYNEQFF.

The chain employs TRBV20-1 and TRBJ1-2, with TRBD1 identical over 7 bases. J gave up 7 bases and V 4 bases, and 9 bases lay outside the gene matches. The germline gives CDR1 DFQATT, CDR2 SNEGSKA (reference sequence). This CDR3 is built from 13 residues. DNA of the CDR3: TGCAGTGCTACCCCGACAGGGAACGGTGGCTACACCTTC. Translation: CSATPTGNGGYTF.

This clonotype was observed a handful of times. V usage is TRBV28 and J usage is TRBJ1-2, with D tentatively TRBD1 (5 bases). CDR3 length equals 14 residues. Germline V lookup: CDR1 MDHEN, CDR2 SYDVKM. V was trimmed by 3 bases and J by 5 bases, leaving 13 bases between them. CDR3 DNA sequence: TGTGCCAGCAGTTTCCCCAACAGGATTTATGGCTACACCTTC. This sequence encodes CASSFPNRIYGYTF.

J is TRBJ2-1 and V is TRBV10-1, with 12 bases lining up with TRBD2. After removal of 4 bases from V and 8 bases from J, the junction contained 9 bases not matched to a gene. CDR1 and CDR2 from the germline V gene are WNHNN and SYGVQD (reference sequence). There are 16 residues in the CDR3. Here the CDR3 DNA reads TGCGCCAGCAGTGGAGGGGGGACTAGCGGGTCTCATGAGCAGTTCTTC. This codes for CASSGGGTSGSHEQFF.

J is TRBJ1-1 and V is TRBV19; no reliable D call. From germline, CDR1 is LNHDA and CDR2 SQIVND (reference sequence). This CDR3 has 12 amino acids. The V gene lost 5 bases and the J gene lost 3 bases, with 7 bases spanning the gap. The CDR3 DNA follows: TGTGCCAGTAGTGCAAGGTACACTGAAGCTTTCTTT. Protein sequence: CASSARYTEAFF. Using reference TRBV19 and TRBJ1-1 for the parts outside the CDR3, the full variable domain is DGGITQSPKYLFRKEGQNVTLSCEQNLNHDAMYWYRQDPGQGLRLIYYSQIVNDFQKGDIAEGYSVSREKKESFPLTVTSAQKNPTAFYLCASSARYTEAFFGQGTRLTVV.

This sequence joins TRBV7-9 and TRBJ1-6; 7 nucleotides align to TRBD1. V dropped 4 bases and J dropped 6; count of bases not matched to a gene: 6. CDR3 length equals 15 residues. CDR1 and CDR2 (germline): SEHNR, FQNEAQ (reference sequence). The CDR3: CASSSQGFPNSPLHF. CDR3 bases: TGTGCCAGCAGCTCACAGGGGTTTCCTAATTCACCCCTCCACTTT.

This rearrangement joins TRBV2 to TRBJ2-7; D is uncertain. The CDR3 covers 11 residues. The V end was cut by 5 bases, the J end by 3 bases, with 5 bases between. Germline CDR1 reads SNHLY; CDR2 reads FYNNEI. Here the CDR3 DNA reads TGTGCCAGCAGTCCTTACTACGAGCAGTACTTC. Amino acids: CASSPYYEQYF. The full variable domain, with the rest looked up from reference TRBV2 and TRBJ2-7, is EPEVTQTPSHQVTQMGQEVILRCVPISNHLYFYWYRQILGQKVEFLVSFYNNEISEKSEIFDDQFSVERPDGSNFTLKIRSTKLEDSAMYFCASSPYYEQYFGPGTRLTVT.

With regard to this clonotype: One end of the junction is discordant with germline, which a read error may explain. The chain has TRBV30 and TRBJ1-5; unclear D gene. The germline V gene has CDR1 GTSNPN and CDR2 SVGIG (reference sequence). The CDR3 runs 12 residues. The CDR3 DNA sequence: TGTGCCTGGAGCCCCGGTAGCCAGCCCCGGCATTTT. Protein: CAWSPGSQPRHF.

CDR3 loop: CASSLASSSYNEQFF. CDR3 in DNA: TGTGCCAGCAGTTTAGCGTCTAGCTCCTACAATGAGCAGTTCTTC. V usage is TRBV6-5 and J usage is TRBJ2-1; a possible D gene is TRBD2 (5 bases). Between the trimmed V and J ends, which lost 4 bases and 0 bases, there was a span of 10 bases. Germline CDR1 and CDR2: MNHEY and SVGAGI. This CDR3 spans 15 amino acids.

The rearrangement uses TRBV7-9 and TRBJ2-7; unclear D gene. The CDR3 spans 15 residues. Trimming took off 3 bases at V and 6 bases at J, with 18 bases between the two ends. In germline, CDR1 is SEHNR, CDR2 FQNEAQ (reference sequence). The CDR3 DNA follows: TGTGCCAGCAGCTTTTCTAGGATCCGGTCGGGCGAGCAGTACTTC. This gives the protein CASSFSRIRSGEQYF.

J is TRBJ1-2 and V is TRBV6-4, with 7 bases matching TRBD1. Germline V gives CDR1 MRHNA, CDR2 SNTAGT. Trimming removed 4 bases from V and 6 bases from J; junction bases left unmatched: 5. The CDR3 spans 13 residues. CDR3 sequence reads: CASSATGYDGYTF. DNA of the CDR3: TGTGCCAGCAGTGCGACAGGGTATGATGGCTACACCTTC.